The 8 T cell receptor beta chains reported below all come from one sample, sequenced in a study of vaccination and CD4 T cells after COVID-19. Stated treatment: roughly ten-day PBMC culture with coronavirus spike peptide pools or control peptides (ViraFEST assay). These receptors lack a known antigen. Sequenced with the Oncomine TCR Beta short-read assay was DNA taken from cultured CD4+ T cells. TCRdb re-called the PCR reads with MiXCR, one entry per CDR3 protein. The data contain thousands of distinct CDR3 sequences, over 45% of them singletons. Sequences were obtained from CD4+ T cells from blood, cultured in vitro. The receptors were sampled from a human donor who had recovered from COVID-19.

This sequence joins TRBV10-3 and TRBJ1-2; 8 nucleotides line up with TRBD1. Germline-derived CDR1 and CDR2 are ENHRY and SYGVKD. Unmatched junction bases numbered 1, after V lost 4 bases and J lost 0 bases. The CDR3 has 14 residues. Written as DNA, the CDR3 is TGTGCCATCAGTGGGACAGGGTCTAACTATGGCTACACCTTC. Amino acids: CAISGTGSNYGYTF.

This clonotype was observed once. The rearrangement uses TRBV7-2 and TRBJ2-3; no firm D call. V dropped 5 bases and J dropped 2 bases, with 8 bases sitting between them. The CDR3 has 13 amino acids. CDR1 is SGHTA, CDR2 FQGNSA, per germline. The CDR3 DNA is TGTGCCAGCAGCCGAACGGCCACAGATACGCAGTATTTT. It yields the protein CASSRTATDTQYF.

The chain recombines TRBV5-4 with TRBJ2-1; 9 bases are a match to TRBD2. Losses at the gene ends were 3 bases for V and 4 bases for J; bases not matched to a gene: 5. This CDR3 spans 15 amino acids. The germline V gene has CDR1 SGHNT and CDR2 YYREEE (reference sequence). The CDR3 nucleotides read TGTGCCAGCAGCTACGGACTAGCGACTTACAATGAGCAGTTCTTC. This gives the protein CASSYGLATYNEQFF.

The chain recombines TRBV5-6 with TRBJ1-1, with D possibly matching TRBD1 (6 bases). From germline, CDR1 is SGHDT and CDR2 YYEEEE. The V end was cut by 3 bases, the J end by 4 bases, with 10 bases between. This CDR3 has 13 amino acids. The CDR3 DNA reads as TGTGCCAGCAGCTCAGGGGTAAGCACTGAAGCTTTCTTT. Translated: CASSSGVSTEAFF.

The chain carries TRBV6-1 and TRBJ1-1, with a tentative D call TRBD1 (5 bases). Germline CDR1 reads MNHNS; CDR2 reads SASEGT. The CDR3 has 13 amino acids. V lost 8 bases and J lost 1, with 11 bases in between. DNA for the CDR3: TGTGCCAGCTCGGGGCCTGAGAACACTGAAGCTTTCTTT. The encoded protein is CASSGPENTEAFF.

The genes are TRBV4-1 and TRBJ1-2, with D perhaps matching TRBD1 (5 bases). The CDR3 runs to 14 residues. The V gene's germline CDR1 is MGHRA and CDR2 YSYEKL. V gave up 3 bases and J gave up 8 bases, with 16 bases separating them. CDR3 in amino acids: CASSQSTGGLGYTF. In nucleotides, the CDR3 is TGCGCCAGCAGCCAGAGTACAGGTGGTTTGGGCTACACCTTC.

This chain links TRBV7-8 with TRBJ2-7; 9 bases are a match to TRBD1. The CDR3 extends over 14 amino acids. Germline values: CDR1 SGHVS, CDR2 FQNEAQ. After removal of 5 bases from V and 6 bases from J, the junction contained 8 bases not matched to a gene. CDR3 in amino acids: CASSLGTGTCEQYF. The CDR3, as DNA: TGTGCCAGCAGCCTGGGGACAGGGACCTGCGAGCAGTACTTC.

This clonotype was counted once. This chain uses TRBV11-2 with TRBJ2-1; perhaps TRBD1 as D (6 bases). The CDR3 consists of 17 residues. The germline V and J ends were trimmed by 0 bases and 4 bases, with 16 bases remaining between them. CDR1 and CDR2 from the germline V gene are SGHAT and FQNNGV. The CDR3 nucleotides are TGTGCCAGCAGCTTAGACCTAAGGACAGCCTTTTACAATGAGCAGTTCTTC. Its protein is CASSLDLRTAFYNEQFF.